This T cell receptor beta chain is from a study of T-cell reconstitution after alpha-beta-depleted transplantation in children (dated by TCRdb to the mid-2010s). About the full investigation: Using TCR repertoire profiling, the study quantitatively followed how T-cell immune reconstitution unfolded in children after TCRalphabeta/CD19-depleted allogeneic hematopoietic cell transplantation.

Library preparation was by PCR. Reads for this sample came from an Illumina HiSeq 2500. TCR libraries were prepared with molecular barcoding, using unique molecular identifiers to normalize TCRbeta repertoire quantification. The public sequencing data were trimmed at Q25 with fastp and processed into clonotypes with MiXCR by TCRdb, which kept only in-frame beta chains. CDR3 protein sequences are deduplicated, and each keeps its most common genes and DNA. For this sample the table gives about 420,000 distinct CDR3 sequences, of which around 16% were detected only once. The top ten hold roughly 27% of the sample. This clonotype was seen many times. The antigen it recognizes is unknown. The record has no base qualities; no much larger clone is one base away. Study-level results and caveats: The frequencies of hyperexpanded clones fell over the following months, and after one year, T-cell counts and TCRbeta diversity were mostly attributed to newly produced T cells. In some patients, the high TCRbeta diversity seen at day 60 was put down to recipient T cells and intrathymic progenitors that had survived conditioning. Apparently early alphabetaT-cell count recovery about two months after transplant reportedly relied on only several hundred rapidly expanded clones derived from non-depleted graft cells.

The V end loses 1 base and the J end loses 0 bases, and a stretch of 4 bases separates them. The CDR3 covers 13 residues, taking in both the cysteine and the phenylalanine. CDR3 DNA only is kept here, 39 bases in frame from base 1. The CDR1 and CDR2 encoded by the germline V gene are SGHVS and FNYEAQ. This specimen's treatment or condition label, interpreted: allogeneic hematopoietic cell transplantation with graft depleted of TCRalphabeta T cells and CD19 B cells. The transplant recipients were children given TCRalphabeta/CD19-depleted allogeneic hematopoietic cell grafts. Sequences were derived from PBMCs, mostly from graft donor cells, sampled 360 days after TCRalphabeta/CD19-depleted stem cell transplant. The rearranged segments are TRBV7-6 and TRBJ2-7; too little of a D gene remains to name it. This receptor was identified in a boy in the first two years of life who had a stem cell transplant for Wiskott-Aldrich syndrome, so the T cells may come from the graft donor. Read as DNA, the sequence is TGTGCCAGCAGCTTAGACCGCTCCTACGAGCAGTACTTC. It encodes CASSLDRSYEQYF.